A single sample gave rise to the 4 T cell receptor beta chains below, sequenced in a study of blood T cells in healthy people across ages. Using a J-beta primer mix together with a sample-barcoded 5' primer, a second PCR was run for roughly 6 to 12 cycles. TCRdb itself ran the 5' RACE reads through MiXCR, one entry per CDR3 protein. The sample lists 1.2 million to 1.5 million distinct CDR3 sequences; 59% were seen once. The sequencing input was blood. The receptors were sampled from a young man in good health.

This clonotype was seen more than once but under ten times. V is TRBV11-2 and J is TRBJ2-1, with 7 bases identical to TRBD2. This CDR3 contains 14 residues. Germline assignment: CDR1 SGHAT and CDR2 FQNNGV. Trimming at V came to 2 bases and at J to 4 bases, leaving 2 bases not matched to a gene. CDR3 sequence: CASSLIGGYNEQFF. The CDR3 nucleotides read TGTGCCAGCAGCTTAATCGGGGGGTACAATGAGCAGTTCTTC.

This clonotype was counted only a few times. The rearrangement joins TRBV5-1 to TRBJ2-7; 10 nucleotides line up with TRBD1. The germline CDR1 and CDR2 sequences are SGHRS and YFSETQ. V shed 6 bases and J 5 bases; nucleotides not matched to a gene: 11. The CDR3 extends over 15 amino acids. The CDR3 loop reads CASTPRTGGFHEQYF. The CDR3 nucleotides read TGCGCCAGCACCCCCAGGACAGGGGGATTTCACGAGCAGTACTTC. Full variable domain (rest looked up from reference TRBV5-1 and TRBJ2-7): KAGVTQTPRYLIKTRGQQVTLSCSPISGHRSVSWYQQTPGQGLQFLFEYFSETQRNKGNFPGRFSGRQFSNSRSEMNVSTLELGDSALYLCASTPRTGGFHEQYFGPGTRLTVT.

This clonotype was observed a handful of times. The chain carries TRBV5-1 and TRBJ2-3; maybe TRBD2 (5 bases). The CDR3 has 13 amino acids. Germline V gene lookup returns CDR1 SGHRS and CDR2 YFSETQ. V lost 3 bases, J lost 4 bases, and 9 bases lay in between. The CDR3 loop reads CASSSTSSDTQYF. The CDR3 DNA is TGCGCCAGCAGCTCCACTAGTTCAGATACGCAGTATTTT.

Turning to this clonotype: An end of the junction does not agree with germline; a read error may underlie this. The chain recombines TRBV29-1 with TRBJ2-4; D may be TRBD1 (5 bases). CDR3 length: 11 amino acids. CDR1 is SQVTM and CDR2 is ANQGSEA in the germline V gene. The CDR3 bases are TGCAGCGTTTTTGGGGCGAACATTCGGTACTTC. As protein: CSVFGANIRYF.